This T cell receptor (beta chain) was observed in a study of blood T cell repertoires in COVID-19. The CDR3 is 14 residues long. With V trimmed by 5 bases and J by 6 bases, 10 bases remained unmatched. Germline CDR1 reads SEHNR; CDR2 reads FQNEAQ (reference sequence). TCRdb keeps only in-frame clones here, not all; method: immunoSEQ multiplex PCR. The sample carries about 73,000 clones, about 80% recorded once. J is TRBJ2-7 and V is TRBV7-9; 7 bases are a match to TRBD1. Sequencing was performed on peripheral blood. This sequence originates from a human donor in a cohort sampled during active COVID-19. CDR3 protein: CASSQTGFEREQYF. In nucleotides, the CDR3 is TGTGCCAGCAGCCAGACAGGGTTTGAACGCGAGCAGTACTTC.